The 23 T cell receptor beta chains below were found in one sample sequenced in a study of STAT5B mutations in CD4+ large granular lymphocyte leukemia. Assay used: immunoSEQ multiplex PCR; TCRdb lists only in-frame clones, some missing. The sample has around 30,000 clones; around four fifths are singletons. The sample comprised CD4+ T cells from blood buffy coats. These receptors all come from a human donor in good health.

The chain uses TRBV29-1 and TRBJ2-2; 7 nucleotides agree with TRBD1. The CDR3 runs 15 residues. V trimming: 4 bases; J trimming: 0 bases; junction bases outside the gene matches: 5. CDR1 is SQVTM and CDR2 is ANQGSEA in the germline V gene. The CDR3 here is CSVGKQGSNTGELFF. The CDR3, as DNA: TGCAGCGTTGGGAAACAGGGGTCGAACACCGGGGAGCTGTTTTTT.

V gene TRBV5-5 combines with J gene TRBJ1-1; D unresolved. Germline V lookup: CDR1 SGHKS, CDR2 YYEKEE (reference sequence). CDR3 length: 14 amino acids. With 2 bases removed from V and 0 bases from J, the gap between germline ends came to 8 bases. CDR3 DNA sequence: TGTGCCAGCAGCTTTTGGGTTCTGAACACTGAAGCTTTCTTT. Its protein product is CASSFWVLNTEAFF.

The genes are TRBV5-1 and TRBJ2-3; TRBD1 aligns across 7 bases. V dropped 6 bases and J dropped 0; count of bases not matched to a gene: 1. CDR3 length: 13 residues. The germline V gene has CDR1 SGHRS and CDR2 YFSETQ. CDR3 in amino acids: CASTTGSTDTQYF. The CDR3 nucleotides are TGCGCCAGCACGACAGGGAGCACAGATACGCAGTATTTT.

The V and J genes are TRBV2 and TRBJ1-5, with TRBD1 matching 9 bases. The V segment lost 3 bases and the J segment 0 bases; nucleotides outside the gene matches: 9. The length of the CDR3 is 18 residues. CDR1 and CDR2 (germline): SNHLY, FYNNEI. In nucleotides, the CDR3 is TGTGCCAGCAGTGACTGGGACAGGGTATTTCCTAGCAATCAGCCCCAGCATTTT. Its protein is CASSDWDRVFPSNQPQHF.

The chain uses TRBV19 and TRBJ1-2; D is possibly TRBD1 (5 bases). This CDR3 has 13 residues. The germline CDR1 and CDR2 sequences are LNHDA and SQIVND (reference sequence). Trimming pared 6 bases from V and 5 bases from J, leaving 13 bases between. The CDR3 DNA follows: TGTGCCAGTAGCCCAGGGACGTCGTATGGCTACACCTTC. Translated, it gives CASSPGTSYGYTF.

This clone has only one observation. The chain couples TRBV7-9 to TRBJ2-5; D gene unclear. Germline CDR1 is SEHNR and CDR2 is FQNEAQ (reference sequence). The CDR3 loop spans 14 amino acids. The V gene lost 5 bases and the J gene lost 5 bases, with 15 bases spanning the gap. CDR3 amino acids: CASSRKDRSETQYF. As DNA, the CDR3 is TGTGCCAGCAGCCGTAAGGACCGCTCGGAGACCCAGTACTTC.

The CDR3 DNA follows: TGCAGCGTTGCCGGGAGCACAGATACGCAGTATTTT. It is translated as CSVAGSTDTQYF. The chain is built from TRBV29-1 and TRBJ2-3; D call uncertain. The germline V and J ends were trimmed by 4 bases and 0 bases, with 5 bases remaining between them. CDR1 is SQVTM and CDR2 is ANQGSEA in the germline V gene. This CDR3 has 12 amino acids.

The chain couples TRBV5-4 to TRBJ1-2; D is perhaps TRBD1 (6 bases). The germline V gene encodes CDR1 SGHNT and CDR2 YYREEE (reference sequence). Trimming cost V 3 bases and J 6 bases, with 21 bases left between them. This CDR3 spans 16 amino acids. The CDR3 here is CASSSGTTLGLDGYTF. The DNA of the CDR3 is TGTGCCAGCAGCTCCGGGACAACCCTGGGACTTGATGGCTACACCTTC. Based on the CDR3 plus reference TRBV5-4 and TRBJ1-2, the full variable domain is ETGVTQSPTHLIKTRGQQVTLRCSSQSGHNTVSWYQQALGQGPQFIFQYYREEENGRGNFPPRFSGLQFPNYSSELNVNALELDDSALYLCASSSGTTLGLDGYTFGSGTRLTVV.

The chain uses TRBV2 and TRBJ2-7, with 7 bases identical to TRBD2. V dropped 7 bases and J dropped 2; count of bases not matched to a gene: 11. This CDR3 comprises 15 residues. Per the germline V gene, CDR1 is SNHLY and CDR2 is FYNNEI. CDR3 residues: CASTSVGGTPYEQYF. In nucleotides, the CDR3 is TGTGCCAGCACCTCCGTCGGGGGGACCCCCTACGAGCAGTACTTC.

The J gene is TRBJ1-1, the V gene TRBV4-1; 10 nucleotides agree with TRBD1. This CDR3 spans 15 amino acids. Germline trimming cut 5 bases from V and 0 bases from J; bases unmatched to any gene: 3. CDR1 and CDR2 (germline): MGHRA, YSYEKL. CDR3 nucleotide sequence: TGCGCCAGCAGCAAAGGACAGGGGGTGAACACTGAAGCTTTCTTT. It is translated as CASSKGQGVNTEAFF.

The rearrangement joins TRBV7-3 to TRBJ2-2; 7 positions match TRBD2. Germline CDR1 SGHTA, CDR2 FQGTGA. The CDR3 has 15 amino acids. Trimming removed 5 bases from V and 0 bases from J; junction bases left unmatched: 3. The CDR3: CASSLTSTNTGELFF. CDR3 nucleotides: TGTGCCAGCAGCCTGACTAGCACGAACACCGGGGAGCTGTTTTTT.

CDR3 loop: CAWSVRTARRADTEAFF. CDR3 nucleotide sequence: TGTGCCTGGAGTGTACGTACGGCAAGGCGTGCCGACACTGAAGCTTTCTTT. The chain recombines TRBV30 with TRBJ1-1; unclear D gene. The CDR3 is made up of 17 amino acids. The V end was cut by 0 bases, the J end by 3 bases, with 20 bases between. CDR1 is GTSNPN, CDR2 SVGIG, per germline (reference sequence).

The chain uses TRBV5-5 and TRBJ2-4, with TRBD1 matching 9 bases. This CDR3 is 16 amino acids long. V gave up 6 bases and J gave up 6 bases; unmatched junction bases: 13. From germline, CDR1 is SGHKS and CDR2 YYEKEE (reference sequence). In nucleotides, the CDR3 is TGTGCCAGCACCACCGAGGACAGGGGACAATCAAACATTCAGTACTTC. Residues: CASTTEDRGQSNIQYF.

The J gene is TRBJ1-1, the V gene TRBV5-1; D is unresolved. Germline-derived CDR1 and CDR2 are SGHRS and YFSETQ. The V gene lost 4 bases and the J gene lost 1 base, with 11 bases spanning the gap. The CDR3 spans 14 residues. CDR3 residues: CASSHPQPNTEAFF. The CDR3 nucleotides read TGCGCCAGCAGCCACCCACAGCCGAACACTGAAGCTTTCTTT.

This chain links TRBV9 with TRBJ2-1; 9 nucleotides align to TRBD2. Trimming cost V 3 bases and J 4 bases; bases outside gene matches: 2. This CDR3 comprises 14 residues. The germline V gene has CDR1 SGDLS and CDR2 YYNGEE. The CDR3 nucleotides read TGTGCCAGCAGCGCTAGCGGGGCTTACAATGAGCAGTTCTTC. Encoded protein: CASSASGAYNEQFF.

The chain is built from TRBV27 and TRBJ1-2; a possible D gene is TRBD1 (6 bases). This CDR3 has 15 amino acids. CDR1 and CDR2 from the germline V gene are MNHEY and SMNVEV (reference sequence). Trimming left V 4 bases short and J 4 bases short, with 16 bases between. CDR3: CASSSNYRDSYGYTF. The CDR3 region has the DNA TGTGCCAGCAGTTCGAATTACAGGGATAGCTATGGCTACACCTTC.

The chain carries TRBV15 and TRBJ1-2; possibly TRBD1 for D (5 bases). Germline assignment: CDR1 LNHNV and CDR2 YYDKDF (reference sequence). V shed 5 bases and J shed 7 bases, with 14 bases lying between them. This CDR3 comprises 13 residues. CDR3 region: CATSPQKGSGYTF. The CDR3 bases are TGTGCCACCAGCCCACAGAAGGGGAGTGGCTACACCTTC.

The chain recombines TRBV28 with TRBJ1-2, with D perhaps matching TRBD1 (6 bases). CDR1 MDHEN and CDR2 SYDVKM come from the germline V gene. V lost 11 bases, J lost 3 bases, and 13 bases lay in between. This CDR3 has 12 amino acids. The CDR3 protein is CAGTPGDYGYTF. CDR3 coding DNA: TGTGCCGGCACCCCAGGGGACTATGGCTACACCTTC.

A word on this clone: Other DNA sequences within the sample encode an identical CDR3. DNA of the CDR3: TGTGCCAGCAGCTTAGGGACTAGCGGGGGGCAGGAGACCCAGTACTTC. Amino acid sequence: CASSLGTSGGQETQYF. The chain is built from TRBV7-2 and TRBJ2-5, with 14 bases lining up with TRBD2. With 1 base clipped from V and 5 bases from J, the junction kept 3 bases outside the gene matches. The length of the CDR3 is 16 residues. CDR1 and CDR2 (germline): SGHTA, FQGNSA.

The chain uses TRBV6-6 and TRBJ1-1; D is perhaps TRBD1 (5 bases). The germline V gene encodes CDR1 MNHNY and CDR2 SVGAGI (reference sequence). CDR3 size: 13 residues. The ends were cut back, 7 bases at V and 5 bases at J, with 14 bases in the middle. CDR3 DNA: TGTGCCAGCACCGCGAATGGGGGAACTGAAGCTTTCTTT. This encodes CASTANGGTEAFF.

This chain links TRBV19 with TRBJ2-7; maybe TRBD1 (7 bases). Germline-derived CDR1 and CDR2 are LNHDA and SQIVND (reference sequence). CDR3 length: 15 residues. Trimming left V 5 bases short and J 4 bases short, with 18 bases between. CDR3 in amino acids: CASSGGTEVSYEQYF. Written as DNA, the CDR3 is TGTGCCAGTAGTGGGGGGACAGAAGTTTCTTACGAGCAGTACTTC.

The rearrangement joins TRBV5-4 to TRBJ2-2; 11 positions match TRBD2. The length of the CDR3 is 16 residues. Germline CDR1 and CDR2: SGHNT and YYREEE (reference sequence). V was clipped by 4 bases and J by 2 bases; unmatched bases: 4. The DNA for the CDR3 is TGTGCCAGCAGCATACTAGCGGGAGAAAACACCGGGGAGCTGTTTTTT. It specifies CASSILAGENTGELFF.

The chain has TRBV6-1 and TRBJ2-7, with D unresolved. From germline, CDR1 is MNHNS and CDR2 SASEGT. This CDR3 has 12 residues. Trimming stripped 2 bases from V and 2 bases from J, with 4 bases between. In DNA form, the CDR3 reads TGTGCCAGCAGTGAACTACCCTACGAGCAGTACTTC. Residues: CASSELPYEQYF.